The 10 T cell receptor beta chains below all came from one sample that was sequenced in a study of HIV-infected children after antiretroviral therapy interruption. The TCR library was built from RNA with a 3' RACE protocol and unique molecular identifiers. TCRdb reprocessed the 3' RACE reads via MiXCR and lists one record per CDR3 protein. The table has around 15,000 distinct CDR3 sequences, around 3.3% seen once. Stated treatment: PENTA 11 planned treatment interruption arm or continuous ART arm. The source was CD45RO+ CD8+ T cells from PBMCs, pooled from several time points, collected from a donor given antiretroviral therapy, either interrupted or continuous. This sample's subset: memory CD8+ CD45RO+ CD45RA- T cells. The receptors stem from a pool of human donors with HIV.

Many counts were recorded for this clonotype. The CDR3 DNA reads as TGTGCCAGCAGCCAAGATTTCGGGACAGGGCAGGCGTTCGACATCACTGAAGCTTTCTTT. It encodes CASSQDFGTGQAFDITEAFF. The chain joins TRBV4-2 to TRBJ1-1; 9 bases map to TRBD1. V dropped 0 bases and J dropped 4; count of bases not matched to a gene: 18. This CDR3 has 20 residues. Germline CDR1 LGHNA, CDR2 YNFKEQ.

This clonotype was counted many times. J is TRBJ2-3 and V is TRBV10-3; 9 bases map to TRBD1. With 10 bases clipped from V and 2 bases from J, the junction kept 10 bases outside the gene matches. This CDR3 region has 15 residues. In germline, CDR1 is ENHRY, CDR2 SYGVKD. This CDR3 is CATSQGATYTDTQYF. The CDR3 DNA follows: TGTGCCACCTCACAGGGGGCGACCTACACAGATACGCAGTATTTT.

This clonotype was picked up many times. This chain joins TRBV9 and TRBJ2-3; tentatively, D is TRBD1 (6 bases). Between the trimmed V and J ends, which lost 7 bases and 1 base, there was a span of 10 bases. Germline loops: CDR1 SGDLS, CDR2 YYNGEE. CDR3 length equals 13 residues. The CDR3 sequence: CASGEGGTDTQYF. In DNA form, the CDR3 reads TGTGCCAGCGGAGAGGGGGGCACAGATACGCAGTATTTT.

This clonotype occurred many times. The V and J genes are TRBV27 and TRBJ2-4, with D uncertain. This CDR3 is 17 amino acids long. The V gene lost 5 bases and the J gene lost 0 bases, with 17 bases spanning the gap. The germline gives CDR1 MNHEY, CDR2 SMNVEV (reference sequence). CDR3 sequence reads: CASSPPRTQLAKNIQYF. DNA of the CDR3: TGTGCCAGCAGTCCCCCAAGGACCCAGCTAGCCAAAAACATTCAGTACTTC.

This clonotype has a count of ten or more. DNA of the CDR3: TGCGCCAGCAGCTTGGAGCGGGGAGAGGTGGAAGCTTTCTTT. Encoded protein: CASSLERGEVEAFF. The V gene is TRBV5-1, the J gene TRBJ1-1; no reliable D call. V gave up 0 bases and J gave up 8 bases, with 14 bases separating them. The CDR3 is made up of 14 amino acids. CDR1 SGHRS and CDR2 YFSETQ come from the germline V gene.

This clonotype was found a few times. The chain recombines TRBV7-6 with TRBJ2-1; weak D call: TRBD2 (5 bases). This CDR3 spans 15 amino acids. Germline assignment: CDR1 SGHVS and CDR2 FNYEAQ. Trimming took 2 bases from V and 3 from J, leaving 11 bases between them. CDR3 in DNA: TGTGCCAGCAGCTTACGGGGTCGAAGCTACAATGAGCAGTTCTTC. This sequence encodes CASSLRGRSYNEQFF.

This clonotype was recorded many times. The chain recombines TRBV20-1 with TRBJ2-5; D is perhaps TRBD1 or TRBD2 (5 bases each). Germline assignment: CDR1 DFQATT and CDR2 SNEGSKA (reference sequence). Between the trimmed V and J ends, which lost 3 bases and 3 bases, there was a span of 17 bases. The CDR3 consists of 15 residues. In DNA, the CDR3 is TGCAGTGCTAGTCCACGGGACCGTTCGGAAGAGACCCAGTACTTC. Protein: CSASPRDRSEETQYF.

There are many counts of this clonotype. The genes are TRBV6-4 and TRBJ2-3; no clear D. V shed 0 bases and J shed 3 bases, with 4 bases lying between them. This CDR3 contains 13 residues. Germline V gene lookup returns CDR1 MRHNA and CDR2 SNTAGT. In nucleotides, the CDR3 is TGTGCCAGCAGTGACTCCCCGACAGATACGCAGTATTTT. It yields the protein CASSDSPTDTQYF.

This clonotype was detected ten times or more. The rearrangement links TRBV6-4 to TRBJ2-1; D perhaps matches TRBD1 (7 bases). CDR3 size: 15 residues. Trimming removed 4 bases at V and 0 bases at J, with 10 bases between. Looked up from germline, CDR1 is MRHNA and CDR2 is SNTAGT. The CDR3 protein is CASSVQGGSYNEQFF. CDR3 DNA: TGTGCCAGCAGTGTCCAGGGGGGCTCCTACAATGAGCAGTTCTTC.

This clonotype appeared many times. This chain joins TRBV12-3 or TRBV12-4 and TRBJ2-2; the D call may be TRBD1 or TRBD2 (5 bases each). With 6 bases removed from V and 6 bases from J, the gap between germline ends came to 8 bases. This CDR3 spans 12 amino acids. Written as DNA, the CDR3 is TGTGCCAGCAGGAGGGGAGCCGGGGAGCTGTTTTTT. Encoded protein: CASRRGAGELFF.